The 8 T cell receptor beta chains listed next were all sequenced from one sample in a study of T cells in Graves' hyperthyroidism and ophthalmopathy. The source material, RNA transcripts, was used to amplify TCR beta CDR3 regions. A first-round RT-PCR of the TCR CDR3 used the HTBI primer set. TCRdb re-called the multiplex PCR reads through MiXCR, storing one row per CDR3 protein. In the table there are about 600,000 distinct CDR3 sequences, 12% to 15% of which are singletons. Sequenced input: blood. The receptor set was obtained from a woman aged 18-35 years with Graves' ophthalmopathy.

The rearrangement links TRBV11-2 to TRBJ2-3; 11 bases are shared with TRBD2. J was trimmed by 2 bases and V by 1 base; bases with no gene match: 5. The CDR3 is 17 residues long. Germline lookup yields CDR1 SGHAT and CDR2 FQNNGV. The DNA for the CDR3 is TGTGCCAGCAGCTTAGGTCTGGGACTAGCGGACACAGATACGCAGTATTTT. The encoded protein is CASSLGLGLADTDTQYF.

This clonotype was seen at least ten times. J is TRBJ2-7 and V is TRBV6-1, with 11 bases lining up with TRBD2. V was pared by 7 bases and J by 2 bases, with 4 bases of the junction left unmatched. CDR1 is MNHNS, CDR2 SASEGT, per germline. The CDR3 is 14 amino acids. The CDR3 DNA sequence: TGTGCCAGCACTCCGGGACTAGCGGCCTACGAGCAGTACTTC. This sequence encodes CASTPGLAAYEQYF.

There are many counts of this clonotype. The chain is built from TRBV12-3 or TRBV12-4 and TRBJ2-3; unclear D gene. Trimming took off 2 bases at V and 6 bases at J, with 15 bases between the two ends. The CDR3 is 15 amino acids. The CDR3 DNA reads as TGTGCCAGCAGTTTATCCCGCCATTTTAGGGATACGCAGTATTTT. This codes for CASSLSRHFRDTQYF.

This clonotype was found many times. The chain links TRBV7-2 to TRBJ2-3; D could derive from TRBD1 or TRBD2 (5 bases each). The CDR3 totals 15 residues. In germline, CDR1 is SGHTA, CDR2 FQGNSA. V lost 5 bases and J 1 base, leaving 13 bases between the germline ends. In DNA, the CDR3 is TGTGCCAGCAGCCCCACGCGAGGGGGCACAGATACGCAGTATTTT. Translated: CASSPTRGGTDTQYF.

The rearrangement joins TRBV7-9 to TRBJ2-1, with D maybe TRBD2 (6 bases). This CDR3 is built from 14 residues. The ends were cut back, 2 bases at V and 6 bases at J, with 11 bases in the middle. CDR1 and CDR2 (germline): SEHNR, FQNEAQ (reference sequence). The CDR3 spells CASSLSGAPNEQFF. The CDR3 coding sequence is TGTGCCAGCAGCTTATCGGGAGCCCCCAATGAGCAGTTCTTC. The variable domain in full, completed from reference TRBV7-9 and TRBJ2-1, reads DTGVSQNPRHKITKRGQNVTFRCDPISEHNRLYWYRQTLGQGPEFLTYFQNEAQLEKSRLLSDRFSAERPKGSFSTLEIQRTEQGDSAMYLCASSLSGAPNEQFFGPGTRLTVL.

The sample holds many counts of this clonotype. The rearrangement uses TRBV14 and TRBJ2-1; D gene ambiguous. Trimming removed 6 bases at V and 0 bases at J, with 12 bases between. Germline CDR1 is SGHDN and CDR2 is FVKESK. This CDR3 has 15 amino acids. The CDR3 sequence: CASRPTGRSYNEQFF. Here the CDR3 DNA reads TGTGCCAGCAGGCCCACTGGACGCTCCTACAATGAGCAGTTCTTC. The whole variable domain, filled in from reference TRBV14 and TRBJ2-1, reads EAGVTQFPSHSVIEKGQTVTLRCDPISGHDNLYWYRRVMGKEIKFLLHFVKESKQDESGMPNNRFLAERTGGTYSTLKVQPAELEDSGVYFCASRPTGRSYNEQFFGPGTRLTVL.

J is TRBJ1-3 and V is TRBV27; 7 bases are a match to TRBD1. J lost 1 base, V lost 6 bases, and 15 bases had no gene match. The CDR3 totals 18 residues. Germline-derived CDR1 and CDR2 are MNHEY and SMNVEV (reference sequence). The CDR3 loop reads CASSPLVGGPLSGNTIYF. CDR3 in DNA: TGTGCCAGCAGCCCCCTTGTAGGGGGCCCCCTTTCTGGAAACACCATATATTTT.

This clonotype was observed a few times. The chain carries TRBV9 and TRBJ2-7; 13 bases line up with TRBD2. CDR1 is SGDLS, CDR2 YYNGEE, per germline. The ends lost 4 bases at V and 9 bases at J; junction bases unmatched: 7. This CDR3 comprises 14 residues. For the CDR3, the DNA is TGTGCCAGCAGCCTCGGACTAGCGGGAGTCGGGCAGTACTTC. Translating it yields CASSLGLAGVGQYF.